Shown below are 24 T cell receptor beta chains from a single sample sequenced in a study of blood T cell repertoires in COVID-19. The method was immunoSEQ multiplex PCR; TCRdb's version includes in-frame clones alone and lacks a portion of them. Of around 42,000 clones detected, about four fifths appear once; the ten largest clones hold approximately 2.5%. The material sequenced was peripheral blood. The receptors stem from a woman aged 55-70 years with acute or convalescent COVID-19.

This clone was recorded a few times. The rearrangement joins TRBV7-2 to TRBJ2-2; 7 positions agree with TRBD2. Germline V lookup: CDR1 SGHTA, CDR2 FQGNSA. The CDR3 covers 14 residues. J lost 4 bases, V lost 1 base, and 0 bases had no gene match. The CDR3 loop reads CASSLGGSTGELFF. As DNA, the CDR3 is TGTGCCAGCAGCTTAGGCGGGAGCACCGGGGAGCTGTTTTTT.

The chain links TRBV7-9 to TRBJ1-2; the match to TRBD1 covers 9 bases. The V gene end was trimmed by 2 bases and the J gene end by 8 bases; junction bases not matched to a gene: 9. The CDR3 is made up of 15 amino acids. CDR1 and CDR2 (germline): SEHNR, FQNEAQ (reference sequence). This CDR3 reads CASSLSVQGARGYTF. CDR3 bases: TGTGCCAGCAGCTTATCGGTACAGGGGGCGAGGGGCTACACCTTC.

The rearrangement joins TRBV4-1 to TRBJ2-7, with D possibly TRBD1 on 5 matching bases. The CDR3 loop spans 14 amino acids. The V end lost 4 bases, the J end lost 0 bases, and 10 bases lay between the germline ends. Germline V gene data show CDR1 as MGHRA and CDR2 as YSYEKL. CDR3 sequence reads: CASSPRQNSYEQYF. CDR3 bases: TGCGCCAGCAGCCCTCGACAGAACTCCTACGAGCAGTACTTC.

This chain connects TRBV20-1 to TRBJ2-1; 10 bases are shared with TRBD2. With V trimmed by 3 bases and J by 6 bases, 5 bases remained unmatched. Looked up from germline, CDR1 is DFQATT and CDR2 is SNEGSKA (reference sequence). This CDR3 is built from 14 residues. CDR3 DNA: TGCAGTGCTAGTCCGCTAGCGGGAGTCAATGAGCAGTTCTTC. The encoded protein is CSASPLAGVNEQFF.

The chain combines TRBV10-2 with TRBJ2-2; maybe TRBD2 (6 bases). The V end lost 4 bases, the J end lost 4 bases, and 16 bases lay between the germline ends. Germline V CDR1 and CDR2: WSHSY, SAAADI. The CDR3 runs 16 residues. The CDR3 DNA reads TGCGCCAGCAGTGGGGGATTGCGGGACCTCACCGGGGAGCTGTTTTTT. This codes for CASSGGLRDLTGELFF.

The gene calls are TRBV3-1 (or the pseudogene TRBV3-2) and TRBJ2-7; 10 positions match TRBD2. The length of the CDR3 is 14 residues. Trimming at V came to 6 bases and at J to 2 bases, leaving 4 bases not matched to a gene. Germline assignment: CDR1 LGHDT and CDR2 YNNKEL (reference sequence). In nucleotides, the CDR3 is TGTGCCAGCAGAGCGGGAGGGAAGCCCTACGAGCAGTACTTC. Amino acids: CASRAGGKPYEQYF.

This clone has just a few counts. The chain links TRBV28 to TRBJ1-1, with TRBD1 matching 8 bases. J was trimmed by 5 bases and V by 5 bases; bases with no gene match: 13. Germline CDR1 reads MDHEN; CDR2 reads SYDVKM. CDR3 size: 16 residues. The CDR3 spells CASSPPLGQGDTEAFF. In nucleotides, the CDR3 is TGTGCCAGCAGTCCGCCTTTAGGACAGGGAGATACTGAAGCTTTCTTT.

The chain joins TRBV5-1 to TRBJ2-2; 7 bases are a match to TRBD2. CDR1 SGHRS and CDR2 YFSETQ come from the germline V gene. Germline trimming cut 0 bases from V and 2 bases from J; bases unmatched to any gene: 4. The CDR3 contains 16 residues. CDR3 bases: TGCGCCAGCAGCTTGGATCCAGCGGGAAACACCGGGGAGCTGTTTTTT. Protein sequence: CASSLDPAGNTGELFF.

The genes are TRBV10-2 and TRBJ1-3, with no clear D. The CDR3 spans 14 residues. V lost 5 bases to trimming and J lost 3 bases, with 11 bases between them. CDR1 is WSHSY, CDR2 SAAADI, per germline. CDR3 sequence (DNA): TGCGCCAGCAGTACGGGGTTTGGTGGAAACACCATATATTTT. Amino acid sequence: CASSTGFGGNTIYF.

This chain connects TRBV28 to TRBJ2-5, with D perhaps TRBD2 (6 bases). The length of the CDR3 is 13 residues. The V end was cut by 7 bases, the J end by 5 bases, with 14 bases between. Germline CDR1 reads MDHEN; CDR2 reads SYDVKM. The CDR3 nucleotides read TGTGCCAGCACCGGAGGGGCAGGGGAGACCCAGTACTTC. Protein product: CASTGGAGETQYF.

The V gene is TRBV24-1, the J gene TRBJ2-2; 10 bases map to TRBD1. The V gene end was trimmed by 4 bases and the J gene end by 0 bases; junction bases not matched to a gene: 13. Germline values: CDR1 KGHDR, CDR2 SFDVKD. This CDR3 has 20 amino acids. CDR3 DNA: TGTGCCACCAGTGACATCGGATCAAAGACAGGGGGCACGAACACCGGGGAGCTGTTTTTT. Translated, it gives CATSDIGSKTGGTNTGELFF.

The chain carries TRBV10-3 and TRBJ2-1, with 13 bases identical to TRBD2. The CDR3 runs to 15 residues. Germline V CDR1 and CDR2: ENHRY, SYGVKD. V shed 6 bases, J shed 6 bases, and the junction held 5 bases outside the gene matches. DNA of the CDR3: TGTGCCATCAGCCTACTAGCGGGGGGGCCCAATGAGCAGTTCTTC. It specifies CAISLLAGGPNEQFF.

This clone was seen a single time. This chain connects TRBV5-8 to TRBJ2-7; D not certain. The V gene lost 5 bases and the J gene lost 0 bases, with 12 bases spanning the gap. CDR1 is SGHTS, CDR2 YDEGEE, per germline. CDR3 length: 14 residues. CDR3 loop: CASRFRRSSYEQYF. The CDR3 DNA sequence: TGTGCCAGCAGATTTCGAAGGAGCTCCTACGAGCAGTACTTC.

About this clone itself: Sequence at one end of the junction differs from germline and may be a read error. CDR3 sequence (DNA): TGTGCCAGCAGTCAAGGGTCCTGGGTCGGGGAGCAGTACTTC. Amino acid sequence: CASSQGSWVGEQYF. V usage is TRBV3-1 (or the pseudogene TRBV3-2) and J usage is TRBJ2-7; D unresolved. Germline lookup yields CDR1 LGHDT and CDR2 YNNKEL (reference sequence). The CDR3 has 14 residues.

This chain joins TRBV6-5 and TRBJ2-1; tentative D call: TRBD2 (5 bases). Looked up from germline, CDR1 is MNHEY and CDR2 is SVGAGI. Trimming removed 2 bases at V and 4 bases at J, with 12 bases between. CDR3 length: 15 amino acids. CDR3 in DNA: TGTGCCAGCAGTTACGACCAGCGGATGTACAATGAGCAGTTCTTC. Its protein is CASSYDQRMYNEQFF.

This sequence joins TRBV19 and TRBJ2-3; 9 nucleotides agree with TRBD1. The CDR3 is 14 amino acids. Germline trimming cut 6 bases from V and 2 bases from J; bases unmatched to any gene: 3. Germline V gene data show CDR1 as LNHDA and CDR2 as SQIVND (reference sequence). The CDR3 region has the DNA TGTGCCAGTAGGTACAGGGGGCCCACAGATACGCAGTATTTT. Encoded protein: CASRYRGPTDTQYF.

This clone is medium-sized within its sample. V gene TRBV6-1 combines with J gene TRBJ1-5, with 9 bases that match TRBD1. Germline V gives CDR1 MNHNS, CDR2 SASEGT. V lost 3 bases, J lost 4 bases, and 10 bases stayed unmatched. The CDR3 has 17 amino acids. DNA of the CDR3: TGTGCCAGCAGTGAGCACCGAGGGACAGGGCAAAATCAGCCCCAGCATTTT. Residues: CASSEHRGTGQNQPQHF.

This chain connects TRBV5-1 to TRBJ1-2; 7 bases line up with TRBD1. CDR1 is SGHRS and CDR2 is YFSETQ in the germline V gene. V lost 4 bases and J lost 5; bases outside the gene matches: 17. This CDR3 is built from 17 residues. The CDR3 loop is CASSARGLGTESYGYTF. In DNA form, the CDR3 reads TGCGCCAGCAGCGCGAGGGGTTTGGGGACAGAATCTTATGGCTACACCTTC. Full variable domain (outside the CDR3, taken from reference TRBV5-1 and TRBJ1-2): KAGVTQTPRYLIKTRGQQVTLSCSPISGHRSVSWYQQTPGQGLQFLFEYFSETQRNKGNFPGRFSGRQFSNSRSEMNVSTLELGDSALYLCASSARGLGTESYGYTFGSGTRLTVV.

This clone was seen a handful of times. The chain employs TRBV7-2 and TRBJ2-1; D might be TRBD2 (5 bases). The V and J ends lost 5 bases and 1 base respectively, with 12 bases between them. The CDR3 extends over 15 amino acids. The germline CDR1 and CDR2 sequences are SGHTA and FQGNSA. The CDR3 DNA reads as TGTGCCAGCAGCCTTGGAGGAGGTTCCTACAATGAGCAGTTCTTC. Amino acids: CASSLGGGSYNEQFF.

This clone appeared a single time. The chain uses TRBV6-6 and TRBJ1-6; D ambiguous. This CDR3 is 13 amino acids long. Trimming removed 6 bases from V and 14 bases from J, with 17 bases in between. Germline lookup yields CDR1 MNHNY and CDR2 SVGAGI (reference sequence). CDR3 DNA sequence: TGTGCCAGCAGCCGATCACAGAACACAGCCCTCCACTTT. This translates into CASSRSQNTALHF.

This clone was found once. V is TRBV2 and J is TRBJ1-1, with 8 bases that match TRBD1. The CDR3 contains 18 residues. Trimming took 3 bases from V and 3 from J; bases not matched to a gene: 15. Germline CDR1 and CDR2: SNHLY and FYNNEI. This chain's CDR3 is CASSDSNSGGLDYTEAFF. In DNA, the CDR3 is TGTGCCAGCAGTGATAGCAATTCAGGGGGCCTCGATTACACTGAAGCTTTCTTT.

The chain employs TRBV5-4 and TRBJ1-1; TRBD1 aligns across 7 bases. Trimming removed 3 bases from V and 1 base from J; junction bases left unmatched: 3. The CDR3 runs 14 residues. Germline CDR1 and CDR2: SGHNT and YYREEE (reference sequence). The chain's CDR3 is CASSSGQTNTEAFF. The CDR3 coding sequence is TGTGCCAGCAGCTCGGGACAGACGAACACTGAAGCTTTCTTT. Using reference TRBV5-4 and TRBJ1-1 for the parts outside the CDR3, the full variable domain is ETGVTQSPTHLIKTRGQQVTLRCSSQSGHNTVSWYQQALGQGPQFIFQYYREEENGRGNFPPRFSGLQFPNYSSELNVNALELDDSALYLCASSSGQTNTEAFFGQGTRLTVV.

The chain couples TRBV10-1 to TRBJ1-2; TRBD1 agrees at 9 bases. This CDR3 is built from 18 residues. The germline gives CDR1 WNHNN, CDR2 SYGVQD (reference sequence). V was pared by 2 bases and J by 8 bases, with 18 bases of the junction left unmatched. CDR3 region: CASSEILRDRVGLGGYTF. Written as DNA, the CDR3 is TGCGCCAGCAGTGAGATCCTCCGGGACAGGGTCGGTTTAGGGGGCTACACCTTC.

This chain links TRBV12-3 or TRBV12-4 with TRBJ1-2, with D maybe TRBD1 (5 bases). The CDR3 spans 13 residues. Trimming stripped 1 base from V and 8 bases from J, with 11 bases between. CDR3 protein: CASSLGRAGGYTF. CDR3 DNA: TGTGCCAGCAGTTTAGGCAGGGCGGGGGGCTACACCTTC.